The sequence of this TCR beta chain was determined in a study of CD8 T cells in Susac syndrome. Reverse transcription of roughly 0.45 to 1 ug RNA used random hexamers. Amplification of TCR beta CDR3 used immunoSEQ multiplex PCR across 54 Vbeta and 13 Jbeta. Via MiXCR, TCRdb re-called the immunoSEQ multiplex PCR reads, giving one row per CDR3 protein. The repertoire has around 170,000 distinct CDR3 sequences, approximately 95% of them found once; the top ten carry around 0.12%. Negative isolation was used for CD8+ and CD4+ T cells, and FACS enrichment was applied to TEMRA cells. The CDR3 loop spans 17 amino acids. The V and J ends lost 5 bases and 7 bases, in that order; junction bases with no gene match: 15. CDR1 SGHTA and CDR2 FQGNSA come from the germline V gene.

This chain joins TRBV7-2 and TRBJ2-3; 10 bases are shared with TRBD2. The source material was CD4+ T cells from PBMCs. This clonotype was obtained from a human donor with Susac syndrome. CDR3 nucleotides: TGTGCCAGCAGCCCAGATTCTAGCGGGAGTACTGGGAATACGCAGTATTTT. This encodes CASSPDSSGSTGNTQYF. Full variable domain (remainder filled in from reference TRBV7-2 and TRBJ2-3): GAGVSQSPSNKVTEKGKDVELRCDPISGHTALYWYRQSLGQGLEFLIYFQGNSAPDKSGLPSDRFSAERTGGSVSTLTIQRTQQEDSAVYLCASSPDSSGSTGNTQYFGPGTRLTVL.